The 23 T cell receptor beta chains presented below share a single source sample, sequenced in a study of cytomegalovirus exposure and HLA in healthy donors. The primer mix had 60 Vbeta and 13 Jbeta primers. Method: immunoSEQ multiplex PCR; TCRdb's copy keeps in-frame clones and lacks some. The table has some 150,000 clones, over 70% seen once. Sequencing was performed on PBMCs. These receptors were taken from a man aged 25-45 years in good health and CMV-seronegative.

The chain uses TRBV5-1 and TRBJ1-5; weak D call: TRBD1 (5 bases). Trimming left V 4 bases short and J 2 bases short, with 10 bases between. This CDR3 spans 14 amino acids. Germline V gives CDR1 SGHRS, CDR2 YFSETQ. The DNA for the CDR3 is TGCGCCAGCAGCCCTTCGACAGGCAATCAGCCCCAGCATTTT. Translated: CASSPSTGNQPQHF.

This clone was counted at least ten times. The gene calls are TRBV10-2 and TRBJ2-7; 9 bases line up with TRBD2. In germline, CDR1 is WSHSY, CDR2 SAAADI. The trim removed 8 bases at V and 5 bases at J, leaving 7 bases unmatched. There are 13 residues in the CDR3. The CDR3 is CASCEREANEQYF. The CDR3 DNA sequence: TGCGCCAGCTGCGAGCGGGAGGCAAACGAGCAGTACTTC.

The chain couples TRBV6-5 to TRBJ2-5; maybe TRBD2 (5 bases). The CDR3 loop spans 11 amino acids. V gave up 5 bases and J gave up 7 bases, with 8 bases separating them. CDR1 and CDR2 (germline): MNHEY, SVGAGI. CDR3 residues: CASSEEGTQYF. Here the CDR3 DNA reads TGTGCCAGCAGTGAAGAGGGGACCCAGTACTTC.

The rearrangement joins TRBV5-4 to TRBJ2-1; 10 bases match TRBD2. V shed 0 bases and J 7 bases; nucleotides not matched to a gene: 4. The CDR3 is 15 amino acids. Per the germline V gene, CDR1 is SGHNT and CDR2 is YYREEE (reference sequence). The CDR3 reads CASSLESGRVNEQFF. The CDR3 DNA reads TGTGCCAGCAGCTTGGAGAGCGGGAGGGTGAATGAGCAGTTCTTC.

V usage is TRBV28 and J usage is TRBJ1-2; 7 nucleotides align to TRBD1. V gave up 6 bases and J gave up 6 bases; unmatched junction bases: 10. Germline V CDR1 and CDR2: MDHEN, SYDVKM. The CDR3 loop spans 14 amino acids. CDR3 sequence (DNA): TGTGCCAGCAGCCTCCGGGACAGTAGGAATGGCTACACCTTC. Its translation is CASSLRDSRNGYTF.

This chain connects TRBV27 to TRBJ2-7; 7 bases agree with TRBD2. The V gene's germline CDR1 is MNHEY and CDR2 SMNVEV (reference sequence). The CDR3 is 12 residues long. V was pared by 5 bases and J by 8 bases, with 6 bases of the junction left unmatched. CDR3 in DNA: TGTGCCAGCAGTCCCCCGGGGGGTCAGCAGTACTTC. It translates to CASSPPGGQQYF.

This clone was seen once. This sequence joins TRBV5-4 and TRBJ2-7, with D possibly being TRBD2 (6 bases). This CDR3 is 14 amino acids long. V shed 0 bases and J shed 7 bases, with 14 bases lying between them. Germline V gives CDR1 SGHNT, CDR2 YYREEE (reference sequence). The CDR3 loop reads CASSLAGGSREQYF. The CDR3 DNA reads as TGTGCCAGCAGCTTGGCCGGGGGTTCTCGTGAGCAGTACTTC.

The V and J genes are TRBV4-1 and TRBJ1-1; no reliable D call. Germline CDR1 and CDR2: MGHRA and YSYEKL. The CDR3 runs 16 residues. Trimming stripped 1 base from V and 3 bases from J, with 15 bases between. The DNA of the CDR3 is TGCGCCAGCAGCCAAGTTGATTTGGTAGTCTACACTGAAGCTTTCTTT. This gives the protein CASSQVDLVVYTEAFF.

This chain joins TRBV5-6 and TRBJ2-3, with TRBD1 matching over 10 bases. J lost 4 bases, V lost 0 bases, and 5 bases had no gene match. The CDR3 has 16 residues. The germline V gene has CDR1 SGHDT and CDR2 YYEEEE. CDR3 amino acids: CASSLAWDRGADTQYF. The CDR3 DNA reads TGTGCCAGCAGCTTGGCCTGGGACAGGGGAGCAGATACGCAGTATTTT.

The rearrangement uses TRBV7-9 and TRBJ2-3; D is perhaps TRBD1 (5 bases). V shed 1 base and J shed 2 bases, with 7 bases lying between them. Germline values: CDR1 SEHNR, CDR2 FQNEAQ (reference sequence). The CDR3 has 14 amino acids. CDR3 sequence reads: CASSLEGSTDTQYF. Here the CDR3 DNA reads TGTGCCAGCAGCTTAGAGGGGTCCACAGATACGCAGTATTTT.

The chain uses TRBV28 and TRBJ2-4; 15 positions match TRBD2. The length of the CDR3 is 17 residues. The V gene's germline CDR1 is MDHEN and CDR2 SYDVKM. The V segment lost 6 bases and the J segment 6 bases; nucleotides outside the gene matches: 9. CDR3 in amino acids: CASRDLPGLAGGNIQYF. The CDR3 coding sequence is TGTGCCAGCAGAGACCTTCCGGGACTAGCGGGAGGAAACATTCAGTACTTC. Drawing the rest from reference TRBV28 and TRBJ2-4, the complete variable domain is DVKVTQSSRYLVKRTGEKVFLECVQDMDHENMFWYRQDPGLGLRLIYFSYDVKMKEKGDIPEGYSVSREKKERFSLILESASTNQTSMYLCASRDLPGLAGGNIQYFGAGTRLSVL.

The chain uses TRBV7-9 and TRBJ1-4; possibly TRBD1 for D (6 bases). The CDR3 spans 14 residues. Trimming stripped 8 bases from V and 5 bases from J, with 15 bases between. The germline V gene encodes CDR1 SEHNR and CDR2 FQNEAQ (reference sequence). The CDR3 loop reads CASSGPGVNEKLFF. As DNA, the CDR3 is TGTGCCAGCTCAGGGCCAGGGGTGAATGAAAAACTGTTTTTT. Complete variable domain (other parts from reference TRBV7-9 and TRBJ1-4): DTGVSQNPRHKITKRGQNVTFRCDPISEHNRLYWYRQTLGQGPEFLTYFQNEAQLEKSRLLSDRFSAERPKGSFSTLEIQRTEQGDSAMYLCASSGPGVNEKLFFGSGTQLSVL.

CDR3 DNA sequence: TGTGCCAGCAGCTTAGGTCACGGGACCTACGAGCAGTACTTC. Translating gives CASSLGHGTYEQYF. This rearrangement joins TRBV11-2 to TRBJ2-7; possibly TRBD2 for D (5 bases). V lost 1 base and J 2 bases, leaving 9 bases between the germline ends. Germline assignment: CDR1 SGHAT and CDR2 FQNNGV. CDR3 length equals 14 residues.

The chain links TRBV7-9 to TRBJ2-7, with D perhaps TRBD1 (5 bases). The V gene lost 7 bases and the J gene lost 3 bases, with 16 bases spanning the gap. This CDR3 contains 14 residues. The V gene's germline CDR1 is SEHNR and CDR2 FQNEAQ (reference sequence). This chain's CDR3 is CASTSTTVGYEQYF. CDR3 nucleotides: TGTGCCAGCACCTCCACGACAGTGGGCTACGAGCAGTACTTC.

In this sample, this clone turned up a few times. V usage is TRBV2 and J usage is TRBJ1-1, with TRBD1 matching 7 bases. Germline CDR1 and CDR2: SNHLY and FYNNEI. V gave up 8 bases and J gave up 0 bases; unmatched junction bases: 15. This CDR3 region has 17 residues. The CDR3 coding sequence is TGTGCCAGCGCCTTGGGAAGAGGGGGCCACATGAACACTGAAGCTTTCTTT. Protein product: CASALGRGGHMNTEAFF. Drawing the rest from reference TRBV2 and TRBJ1-1, the complete variable domain is EPEVTQTPSHQVTQMGQEVILRCVPISNHLYFYWYRQILGQKVEFLVSFYNNEISEKSEIFDDQFSVERPDGSNFTLKIRSTKLEDSAMYFCASALGRGGHMNTEAFFGQGTRLTVV.

This chain links TRBV4-1 with TRBJ1-5; TRBD1 agrees at 7 bases. Germline V lookup: CDR1 MGHRA, CDR2 YSYEKL. The trim removed 3 bases at V and 1 base at J, leaving 3 bases unmatched. This CDR3 contains 15 residues. CDR3 DNA sequence: TGCGCCAGCAGCCAGGGACAGTCCAGCAATCAGCCCCAGCATTTT. It is translated as CASSQGQSSNQPQHF.

The chain has TRBV27 and TRBJ1-2; D gene ambiguous. The CDR3 totals 13 residues. V dropped 3 bases and J dropped 0 bases, with 5 bases sitting between them. Germline V gene lookup returns CDR1 MNHEY and CDR2 SMNVEV (reference sequence). CDR3: CASSFGTNYGYTF. CDR3 coding DNA: TGTGCCAGCAGTTTCGGGACTAACTATGGCTACACCTTC.

The J gene is TRBJ2-3, the V gene TRBV7-3, with 7 positions matching TRBD2. The CDR3 contains 16 residues. With V trimmed by 3 bases and J by 0 bases, 6 bases remained unmatched. CDR1 is SGHTA and CDR2 is FQGTGA in the germline V gene. CDR3 DNA: TGTGCCAGCAGCTTTGGTAGCGGGTTCAGCACAGATACGCAGTATTTT. Its protein is CASSFGSGFSTDTQYF.

The chain joins TRBV5-8 to TRBJ2-2, with D possibly TRBD1 on 6 matching bases. Between the trimmed V and J ends, which lost 4 bases and 7 bases, there was a span of 17 bases. The CDR3 is made up of 15 amino acids. Looked up from germline, CDR1 is SGHTS and CDR2 is YDEGEE. The CDR3 spells CASSRPGVIGGELFF. For the CDR3, the DNA is TGTGCCAGCAGCCGACCAGGGGTTATAGGCGGGGAGCTGTTTTTT.

The V call is TRBV10-3, the J call TRBJ1-5; D possibly corresponds to TRBD1 (5 bases). The CDR3 loop spans 12 amino acids. The germline V and J ends were trimmed by 8 bases and 7 bases, with 12 bases remaining between them. Germline V CDR1 and CDR2: ENHRY, SYGVKD. CDR3 in DNA: TGTGCCATCGCTTCGGGGGAACAGCCCCAGCATTTT. Its translation is CAIASGEQPQHF.

In nucleotides, the CDR3 is TGTGCCAGCAGCTTAGTTGCGGTACACCACTCCTACGAGCAGTACTTC. This encodes CASSLVAVHHSYEQYF. The chain couples TRBV11-1 to TRBJ2-7, with D unclear. Germline CDR1 reads SGHAT; CDR2 reads FQDESV (reference sequence). V gave up 1 base and J gave up 0 bases, with 13 bases separating them. This CDR3 comprises 16 residues.

This sequence joins TRBV4-3 and TRBJ2-2, with 9 bases identical to TRBD1. Germline-derived CDR1 and CDR2 are LGHNA and YSLEER. CDR3 length equals 16 residues. V lost 2 bases and J lost 5; bases outside the gene matches: 6. The CDR3 sequence: CASSQLQGAGTGELFF. The CDR3 DNA is TGCGCCAGCAGCCAACTACAGGGGGCTGGGACCGGGGAGCTGTTTTTT.

This sequence joins TRBV27 and TRBJ2-7; 12 bases map to TRBD2. Trimming cost V 5 bases and J 3 bases; bases outside gene matches: 8. Germline lookup yields CDR1 MNHEY and CDR2 SMNVEV (reference sequence). CDR3 length equals 16 residues. CDR3 sequence: CASSPKLAGGFYEQYF. CDR3 bases: TGTGCCAGCAGTCCAAAACTAGCGGGGGGATTCTACGAGCAGTACTTC.